One and the same sample provided the 18 T cell receptor beta chains below, sequenced in a study of human T cells and chemical hapten exposure (dated by TCRdb to about 2021). To prepare the library, RACE was applied. Data came from a NextSeq 500. The public reads were run again by TCRdb, first through fastp at Q25 and then through MiXCR, and only productive beta chains were kept. Each CDR3 protein gets just one entry, which takes the most common genes and DNA from the rows behind it. Here the sample has around 150,000 distinct CDR3 sequences; 28% occur a single time. Clones ranked in the top ten supply under 2.5% of the sample. The label giving this sample's time point can be read as: patch test 3, about 24 weeks after DPC sensitization. The sample's treatment or condition, from its label and the paper: therapeutic diphenylcyclopropenone sensitization with weekly scalp DPC. The source material was whole blood, sampled in connection with sensitization to the hapten diphenylcyclopropenone (DPC). The receptors derive from a young woman with alopecia areata. Some clones in this sample may be carry-over from other donors' samples.

The chain combines TRBV9 with TRBJ1-3; D possibly corresponds to TRBD1 (6 bases). Germline V gene lookup returns CDR1 SGDLS and CDR2 YYNGEE. The CDR3 totals 16 residues. Between the trimmed V and J ends, which lost 0 bases and 7 bases, there was a span of 17 bases. CDR3 amino acids: CASSVEGGAARNTIYF. The CDR3 DNA reads as TGTGCCAGCAGCGTAGAGGGGGGGGCGGCGCGGAACACCATATATTTT.

The V gene is TRBV9, the J gene TRBJ1-6; no clear D gene. The V end lost 0 bases, the J end lost 9 bases, and 10 bases lay between the germline ends. There are 14 residues in the CDR3. CDR1 is SGDLS, CDR2 YYNGEE, per germline. This chain's CDR3 is CASSVVDVASPLHF. CDR3 coding DNA: TGTGCCAGCAGCGTAGTGGACGTGGCTTCACCCCTCCACTTT.

The J gene is TRBJ1-3, the V gene TRBV20-1, with D unclear. CDR3 length: 13 residues. Trimming left V 4 bases short and J 1 base short, with 8 bases between. CDR1 is DFQATT and CDR2 is SNEGSKA in the germline V gene (reference sequence). Here the CDR3 DNA reads TGCAGTGCTAACTCGGCTTCTGGAAACACCATATATTTT. Its protein product is CSANSASGNTIYF.

The genes are TRBV30 and TRBJ2-7; 10 bases are shared with TRBD2. CDR3 length: 14 amino acids. Germline V gene lookup returns CDR1 GTSNPN and CDR2 SVGIG (reference sequence). Germline trimming cut 0 bases from V and 6 bases from J; bases unmatched to any gene: 5. The CDR3, as DNA: TGTGCCTGGAGTGTACCCCTAGCGGGAGTCGAGCAGTACTTC. Its protein product is CAWSVPLAGVEQYF. The entire variable domain, with the rest obtained from reference TRBV30 and TRBJ2-7, is as follows: SQTIHQWPATLVQPVGSPLSLECTVEGTSNPNLYWYRQAAGRGLQLLFYSVGIGQISSEVPQNLSASRPQDRQFILSSKKLLLSDSGFYLCAWSVPLAGVEQYFGPGTRLTVT.

The V and J genes are TRBV29-1 and TRBJ2-1, with D perhaps being TRBD1 or TRBD2 (5 bases each). CDR1 is SQVTM and CDR2 is ANQGSEA in the germline V gene. There are 14 residues in the CDR3. V lost 6 bases and J 0 bases, leaving 12 bases between the germline ends. The DNA of the CDR3 is TGCAGCGTGGGGAAGGGGAGCTCCTACAATGAGCAGTTCTTC. Residues: CSVGKGSSYNEQFF.

The V and J genes are TRBV5-4 and TRBJ1-6; D perhaps matches TRBD1 (6 bases). CDR1 is SGHNT and CDR2 is YYREEE in the germline V gene (reference sequence). The CDR3 length is 15 residues. V gave up 6 bases and J gave up 7 bases, with 17 bases separating them. The CDR3 DNA sequence: TGTGCCAGCAAGGGGGACCCCGGTCCCAATTCACCCCTCCACTTT. Its protein product is CASKGDPGPNSPLHF.

This clonotype was counted only a few times. This sequence joins TRBV29-1 and TRBJ1-1; 8 nucleotides line up with TRBD1. CDR1 SQVTM and CDR2 ANQGSEA come from the germline V gene. This CDR3 is built from 15 residues. The CDR3 coding sequence is TGCGGAGGAGGACAGGGAATCCCCATGAACACTGAAGCTTTCTTT. It specifies CGGGQGIPMNTEAFF. Full variable domain (missing parts from reference TRBV29-1 and TRBJ1-1): SAVISQKPSRDICQRGTSLTIQCQVDSQVTMMFWYRQQPGQSLTLIATANQGSEATYESGFVIDKFPISRPNLTFSTLTVSNMSPEDSSIYLCGGGQGIPMNTEAFFGQGTRLTVV.

V is TRBV15 and J is TRBJ1-2; D perhaps matches TRBD1 (6 bases). V gave up 1 base and J gave up 8 bases, with 14 bases separating them. The CDR3 length is 14 residues. Germline CDR1 and CDR2: LNHNV and YYDKDF (reference sequence). The DNA for the CDR3 is TGTGCCACCAGCAGAGCGTCGGGGGCGGGAGGCTACACCTTC. Translated: CATSRASGAGGYTF. Filled out from reference TRBV15 and TRBJ1-2, the complete variable domain reads DAMVIQNPRYQVTQFGKPVTLSCSQTLNHNVMYWYQQKSSQAPKLLFHYYDKDFNNEADTPDNFQSRRPNTSFCFLDIRSPGLGDTAMYLCATSRASGAGGYTFGSGTRLTVV.

This clonotype appeared many times. The gene calls are TRBV6-5 and TRBJ1-4; TRBD1 is a possible D gene (5 bases). The ends were cut back, 2 bases at V and 7 bases at J, with 11 bases in the middle. Germline lookup yields CDR1 MNHEY and CDR2 SVGAGI. The CDR3 runs to 14 residues. The CDR3 region is CASSYRDTGEKLFF. The CDR3 DNA sequence: TGTGCCAGCAGTTACCGTGATACAGGTGAAAAACTGTTTTTT.

This rearrangement joins TRBV15 to TRBJ1-6; maybe TRBD1 (5 bases). Trimming cost V 3 bases and J 14 bases, with 11 bases left between them. CDR3 size: 12 residues. Germline V gene lookup returns CDR1 LNHNV and CDR2 YYDKDF (reference sequence). The CDR3 here is CATSSRGGSLHF. CDR3 nucleotides: TGTGCCACCAGCAGCCGGGGCGGGTCCCTCCACTTT. The whole variable domain, remainder taken from reference TRBV15 and TRBJ1-6, is DAMVIQNPRYQVTQFGKPVTLSCSQTLNHNVMYWYQQKSSQAPKLLFHYYDKDFNNEADTPDNFQSRRPNTSFCFLDIRSPGLGDTAMYLCATSSRGGSLHFGNGTRLTVT.

V usage is TRBV20-1 and J usage is TRBJ2-1; D is uncertain. V was pared by 2 bases and J by 0 bases, with 8 bases between. The germline gives CDR1 DFQATT, CDR2 SNEGSKA (reference sequence). CDR3 length: 14 amino acids. CDR3 in DNA: TGCAGTGCTAGACGGGTTAGCTCCTACAATGAGCAGTTCTTC. Translation: CSARRVSSYNEQFF.

The chain recombines TRBV5-1 with TRBJ2-5; D possibly corresponds to TRBD1 (5 bases). This CDR3 comprises 14 residues. The V end lost 3 bases, the J end lost 2 bases, and 11 bases lay between the germline ends. Germline V gene lookup returns CDR1 SGHRS and CDR2 YFSETQ. The DNA for the CDR3 is TGCGCCAGCAGCTCGTTGGGGCCTCAAGAGACCCAGTACTTC. Translation: CASSSLGPQETQYF.

The chain links TRBV28 to TRBJ1-5, with a possible D match to TRBD1 (5 bases). Trimming took 4 bases from V and 4 from J, leaving 17 bases between them. Per the germline V gene, CDR1 is MDHEN and CDR2 is SYDVKM. The CDR3 is 16 amino acids. CDR3 coding DNA: TGTGCCAGCAGTTCTCTTCCAGGGAACTCAAATCAGCCCCAGCATTTT. Its protein is CASSSLPGNSNQPQHF.

This clonotype has just a few counts. V gene TRBV5-4 combines with J gene TRBJ2-2; D gene unclear. This CDR3 is 12 amino acids long. Deletions cut 6 bases from V and 2 bases from J, with 5 bases between. The germline V gene encodes CDR1 SGHNT and CDR2 YYREEE (reference sequence). CDR3 protein: CASTVNTGELFF. The CDR3 bases are TGTGCCAGCACCGTAAACACCGGGGAGCTGTTTTTT.

The rearrangement uses TRBV29-1 and TRBJ2-1, with 9 nucleotides matching TRBD2. This CDR3 has 13 residues. The V gene end was trimmed by 4 bases and the J gene end by 9 bases; junction bases not matched to a gene: 7. Looked up from germline, CDR1 is SQVTM and CDR2 is ANQGSEA. The DNA of the CDR3 is TGCAGCGTTGCGGGACTAGCTAGCGGTGAGCAGTTCTTC. As protein: CSVAGLASGEQFF.

This clonotype has more than one count but fewer than ten. The chain recombines TRBV12-3 or TRBV12-4 with TRBJ2-2, with D perhaps TRBD1 or TRBD2 (5 bases each). The CDR3 contains 14 residues. The CDR3 here is CAMERGVNTGELFF. The CDR3 DNA follows: TGTGCTATGGAAAGAGGGGTGAACACCGGGGAGCTGTTTTTT.

The chain carries TRBV27 and TRBJ1-5; weak D call: TRBD1 (6 bases). The germline V gene encodes CDR1 MNHEY and CDR2 SMNVEV (reference sequence). Trimming pared 3 bases from V and 0 bases from J, leaving 6 bases between. The CDR3 extends over 14 amino acids. DNA of the CDR3: TGTGCCAGCAGTTTCAGGGGTAGCAATCAGCCCCAGCATTTT. Encoded protein: CASSFRGSNQPQHF.

This chain joins TRBV6-2 or TRBV6-3 and TRBJ2-7, with D perhaps TRBD1 (7 bases). Between the trimmed V and J ends, which lost 11 bases and 4 bases, there was a span of 18 bases. This CDR3 has 13 amino acids. Germline V gives CDR1 MNHEY, CDR2 SVGEGT. This chain's CDR3 is CAGSRGETYEQYF. CDR3 bases: TGTGCCGGATCCAGGGGGGAGACGTACGAGCAGTACTTC.